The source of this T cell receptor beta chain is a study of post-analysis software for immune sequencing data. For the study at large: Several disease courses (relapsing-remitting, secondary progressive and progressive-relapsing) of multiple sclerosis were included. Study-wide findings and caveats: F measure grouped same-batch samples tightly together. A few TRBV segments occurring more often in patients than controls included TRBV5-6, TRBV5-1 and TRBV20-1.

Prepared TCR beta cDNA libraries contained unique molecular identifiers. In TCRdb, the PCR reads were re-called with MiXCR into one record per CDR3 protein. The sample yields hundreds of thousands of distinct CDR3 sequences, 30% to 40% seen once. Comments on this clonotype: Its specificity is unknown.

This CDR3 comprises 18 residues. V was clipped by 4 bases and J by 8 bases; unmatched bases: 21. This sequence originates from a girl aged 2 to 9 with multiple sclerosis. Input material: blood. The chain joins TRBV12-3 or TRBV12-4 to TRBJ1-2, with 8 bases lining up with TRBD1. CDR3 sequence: CASSWRWDRCLVCGGYTF. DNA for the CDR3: TGTGCCAGCAGTTGGAGATGGGACAGGTGCCTCGTCTGTGGGGGCTACACCTTC.